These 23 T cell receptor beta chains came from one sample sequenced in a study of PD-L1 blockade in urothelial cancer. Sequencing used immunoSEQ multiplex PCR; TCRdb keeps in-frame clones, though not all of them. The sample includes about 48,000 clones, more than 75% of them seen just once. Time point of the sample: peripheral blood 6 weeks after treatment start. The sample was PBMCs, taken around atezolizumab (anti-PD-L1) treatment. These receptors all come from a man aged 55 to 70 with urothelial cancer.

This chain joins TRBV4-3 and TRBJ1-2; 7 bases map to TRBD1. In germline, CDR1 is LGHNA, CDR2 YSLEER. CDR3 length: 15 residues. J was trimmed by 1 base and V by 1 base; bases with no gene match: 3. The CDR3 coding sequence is TGCGCCAGCAGCCAAGTTCAGGGGGGTAACTATGGCTACACCTTC. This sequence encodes CASSQVQGGNYGYTF.

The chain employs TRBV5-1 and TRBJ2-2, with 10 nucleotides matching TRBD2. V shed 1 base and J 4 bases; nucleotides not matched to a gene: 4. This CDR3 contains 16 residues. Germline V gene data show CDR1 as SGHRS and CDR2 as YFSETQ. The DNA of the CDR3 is TGCGCCAGCAGCTTGCGGCTAGCGGGGGTCACCGGGGAGCTGTTTTTT. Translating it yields CASSLRLAGVTGELFF.

The CDR3 sequence is CASSSLAGVTTDTQYF. In nucleotides, the CDR3 is TGTGCCAGCAGTAGTCTAGCGGGGGTTACCACAGATACGCAGTATTTT. The chain recombines TRBV28 with TRBJ2-3; 10 bases are a match to TRBD2. Trimming at V came to 5 bases and at J to 2 bases, leaving 7 bases not matched to a gene. The germline CDR1 and CDR2 sequences are MDHEN and SYDVKM. The CDR3 sequence is 16 residues long. Supplemented by reference TRBV28 and TRBJ2-3, the full variable domain reads DVKVTQSSRYLVKRTGEKVFLECVQDMDHENMFWYRQDPGLGLRLIYFSYDVKMKEKGDIPEGYSVSREKKERFSLILESASTNQTSMYLCASSSLAGVTTDTQYFGPGTRLTVL.

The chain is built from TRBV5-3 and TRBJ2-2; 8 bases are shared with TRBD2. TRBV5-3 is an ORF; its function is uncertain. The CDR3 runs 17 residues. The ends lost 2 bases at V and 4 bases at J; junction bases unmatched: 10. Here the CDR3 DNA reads TGTGCCAGAAGCTTTTTCTGGCTAGCGGGTTTCACCGGGGAGCTGTTTTTT. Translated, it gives CARSFFWLAGFTGELFF.

The CDR3 region is CAWSKQESYGYTF. CDR3 bases: TGTGCCTGGTCAAAACAGGAGTCCTATGGCTACACCTTC. V is TRBV30 and J is TRBJ1-2; D perhaps matches TRBD1 (5 bases). The germline V gene has CDR1 GTSNPN and CDR2 SVGIG (reference sequence). CDR3 length equals 13 residues. Trimming took 5 bases from V and 4 from J, leaving 14 bases between them.

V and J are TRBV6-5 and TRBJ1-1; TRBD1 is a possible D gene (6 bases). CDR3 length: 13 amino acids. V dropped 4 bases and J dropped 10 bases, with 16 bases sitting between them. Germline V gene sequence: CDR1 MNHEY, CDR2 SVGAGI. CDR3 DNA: TGTGCCAGCAGTTTAACATACAGGGAGGGAGCTTTCTTT. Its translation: CASSLTYREGAFF.

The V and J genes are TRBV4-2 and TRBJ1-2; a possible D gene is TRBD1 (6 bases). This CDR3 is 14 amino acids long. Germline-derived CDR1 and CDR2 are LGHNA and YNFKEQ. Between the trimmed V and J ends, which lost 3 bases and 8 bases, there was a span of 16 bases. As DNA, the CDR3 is TGTGCCAGCAGCCACTCAAAGGGGGAGGGGGGCTACACCTTC. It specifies CASSHSKGEGGYTF.

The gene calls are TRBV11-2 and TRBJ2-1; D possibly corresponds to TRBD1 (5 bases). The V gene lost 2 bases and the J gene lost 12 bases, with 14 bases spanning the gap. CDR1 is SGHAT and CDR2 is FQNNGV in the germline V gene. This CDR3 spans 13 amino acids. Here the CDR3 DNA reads TGTGCCAGCAGCTTACAACAGGAATCGCGGCAGTTCTTC. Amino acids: CASSLQQESRQFF. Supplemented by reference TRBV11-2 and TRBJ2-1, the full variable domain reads EAGVAQSPRYKIIEKRQSVAFWCNPISGHATLYWYQQILGQGPKLLIQFQNNGVVDDSQLPKDRFSAERLKGVDSTLKIQPAKLEDSAVYLCASSLQQESRQFFGPGTRLTVL.

CDR3 nucleotides: TGTGCCAGCAGCCAGGGCCCCAATCAGCCCCAGCATTTT. It codes for CASSQGPNQPQHF. The V gene is TRBV6-5, the J gene TRBJ1-5; D is perhaps TRBD1 (5 bases). Per germline, CDR1 MNHEY and CDR2 SVGAGI. Trimming shortened V by 6 bases and J by 3 bases, and 9 bases separated the two germline ends. The CDR3 is 13 amino acids.

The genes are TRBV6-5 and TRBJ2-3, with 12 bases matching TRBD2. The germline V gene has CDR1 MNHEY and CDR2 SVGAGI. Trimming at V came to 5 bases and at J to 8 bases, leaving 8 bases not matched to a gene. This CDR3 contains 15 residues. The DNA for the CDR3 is TGTGCCAGCAGTCCTGGGTCTAGCGGGGGGGCTACGCAGTATTTT. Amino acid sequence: CASSPGSSGGATQYF.

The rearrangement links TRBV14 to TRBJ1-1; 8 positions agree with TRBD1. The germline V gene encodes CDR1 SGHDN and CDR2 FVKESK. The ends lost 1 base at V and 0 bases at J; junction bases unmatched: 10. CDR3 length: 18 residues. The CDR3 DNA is TGTGCCAGCAGCCAAGGCCCGGACAGGGCTTTGATGAACACTGAAGCTTTCTTT. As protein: CASSQGPDRALMNTEAFF.

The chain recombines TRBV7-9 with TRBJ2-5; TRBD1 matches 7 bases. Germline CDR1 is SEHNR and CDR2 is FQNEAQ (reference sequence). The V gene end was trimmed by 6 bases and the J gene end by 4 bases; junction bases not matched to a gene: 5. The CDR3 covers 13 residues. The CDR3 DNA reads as TGTGCCAGCAGTACAGGGGTCCCAGAGACCCAGTACTTC. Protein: CASSTGVPETQYF.

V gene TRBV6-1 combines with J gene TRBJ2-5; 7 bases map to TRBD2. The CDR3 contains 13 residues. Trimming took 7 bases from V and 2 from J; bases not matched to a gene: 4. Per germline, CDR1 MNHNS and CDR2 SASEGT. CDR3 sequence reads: CASTSGEQETQYF. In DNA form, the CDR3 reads TGTGCCAGCACGAGCGGGGAACAAGAGACCCAGTACTTC.

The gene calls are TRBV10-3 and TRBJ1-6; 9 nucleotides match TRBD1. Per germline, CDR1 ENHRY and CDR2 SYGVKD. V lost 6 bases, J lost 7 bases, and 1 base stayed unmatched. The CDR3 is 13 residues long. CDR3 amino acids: CAIRGQGNSPLHF. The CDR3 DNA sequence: TGTGCCATCAGGGGACAGGGCAATTCACCCCTCCACTTT.

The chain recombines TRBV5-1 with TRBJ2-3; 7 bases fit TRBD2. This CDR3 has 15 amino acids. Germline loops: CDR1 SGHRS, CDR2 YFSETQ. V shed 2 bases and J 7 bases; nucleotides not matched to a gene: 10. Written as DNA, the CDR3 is TGCGCCAGCAGCTTATGGGGGGGGACGGAGTATACGCAGTATTTT. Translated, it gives CASSLWGGTEYTQYF.

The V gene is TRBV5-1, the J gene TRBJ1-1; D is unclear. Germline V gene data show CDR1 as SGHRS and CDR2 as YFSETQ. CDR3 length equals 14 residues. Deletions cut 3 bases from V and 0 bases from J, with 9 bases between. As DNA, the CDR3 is TGCGCCAGCAGCTCCCCAACAGTGAACACTGAAGCTTTCTTT. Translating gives CASSSPTVNTEAFF. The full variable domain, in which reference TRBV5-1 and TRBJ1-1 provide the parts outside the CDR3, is KAGVTQTPRYLIKTRGQQVTLSCSPISGHRSVSWYQQTPGQGLQFLFEYFSETQRNKGNFPGRFSGRQFSNSRSEMNVSTLELGDSALYLCASSSPTVNTEAFFGQGTRLTVV.

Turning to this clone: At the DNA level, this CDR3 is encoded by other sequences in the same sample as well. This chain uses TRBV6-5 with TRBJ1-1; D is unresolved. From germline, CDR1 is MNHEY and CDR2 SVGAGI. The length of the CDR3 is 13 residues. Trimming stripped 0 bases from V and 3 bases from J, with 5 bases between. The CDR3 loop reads CASSYSADTEAFF. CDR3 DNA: TGTGCCAGCAGTTACTCTGCGGACACTGAAGCTTTCTTT.

The DNA for the CDR3 is TGTGCCAGCAGCGCTCGTGGCATCGGGGAGCTGTTTTTT. Translating it yields CASSARGIGELFF. The J gene is TRBJ2-2, the V gene TRBV2; no reliable D call. V was cut by 6 bases and J by 7 bases, with 12 bases left in between. This CDR3 region has 13 residues. CDR1 is SNHLY and CDR2 is FYNNEI in the germline V gene.

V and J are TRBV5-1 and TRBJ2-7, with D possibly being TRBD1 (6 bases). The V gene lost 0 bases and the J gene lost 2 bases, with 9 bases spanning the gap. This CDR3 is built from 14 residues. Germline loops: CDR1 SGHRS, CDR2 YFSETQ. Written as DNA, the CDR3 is TGCGCCAGCAGCTTGGGGGACAAGCCCTACGAGCAGTACTTC. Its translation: CASSLGDKPYEQYF. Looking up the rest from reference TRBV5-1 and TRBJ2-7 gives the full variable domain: KAGVTQTPRYLIKTRGQQVTLSCSPISGHRSVSWYQQTPGQGLQFLFEYFSETQRNKGNFPGRFSGRQFSNSRSEMNVSTLELGDSALYLCASSLGDKPYEQYFGPGTRLTVT.

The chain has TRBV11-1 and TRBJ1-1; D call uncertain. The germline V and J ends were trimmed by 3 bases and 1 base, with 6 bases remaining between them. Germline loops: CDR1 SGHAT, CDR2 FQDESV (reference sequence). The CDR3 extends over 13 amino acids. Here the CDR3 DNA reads TGTGCCAGCAGCTTCAACGGGAACACTGAAGCTTTCTTT. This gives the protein CASSFNGNTEAFF.

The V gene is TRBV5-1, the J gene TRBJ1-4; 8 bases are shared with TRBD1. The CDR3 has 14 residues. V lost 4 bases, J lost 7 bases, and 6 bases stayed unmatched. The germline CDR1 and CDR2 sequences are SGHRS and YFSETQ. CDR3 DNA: TGCGCCAGCAGCCTCGGCCAGGGGGCTGAAAAACTGTTTTTT. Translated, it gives CASSLGQGAEKLFF.

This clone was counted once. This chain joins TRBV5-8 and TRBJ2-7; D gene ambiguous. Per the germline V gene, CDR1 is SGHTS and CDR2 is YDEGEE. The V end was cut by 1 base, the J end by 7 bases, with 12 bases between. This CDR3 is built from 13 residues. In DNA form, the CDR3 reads TGTGCCAGCAGCTTGTACCCGGCGCGGGAGCAGTACTTC. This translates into CASSLYPAREQYF.

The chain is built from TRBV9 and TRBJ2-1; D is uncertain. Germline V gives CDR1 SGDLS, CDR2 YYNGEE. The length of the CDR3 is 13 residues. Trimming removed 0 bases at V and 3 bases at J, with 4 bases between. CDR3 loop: CASSVDSYNEQFF. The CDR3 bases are TGTGCCAGCAGCGTAGACAGCTACAATGAGCAGTTCTTC.